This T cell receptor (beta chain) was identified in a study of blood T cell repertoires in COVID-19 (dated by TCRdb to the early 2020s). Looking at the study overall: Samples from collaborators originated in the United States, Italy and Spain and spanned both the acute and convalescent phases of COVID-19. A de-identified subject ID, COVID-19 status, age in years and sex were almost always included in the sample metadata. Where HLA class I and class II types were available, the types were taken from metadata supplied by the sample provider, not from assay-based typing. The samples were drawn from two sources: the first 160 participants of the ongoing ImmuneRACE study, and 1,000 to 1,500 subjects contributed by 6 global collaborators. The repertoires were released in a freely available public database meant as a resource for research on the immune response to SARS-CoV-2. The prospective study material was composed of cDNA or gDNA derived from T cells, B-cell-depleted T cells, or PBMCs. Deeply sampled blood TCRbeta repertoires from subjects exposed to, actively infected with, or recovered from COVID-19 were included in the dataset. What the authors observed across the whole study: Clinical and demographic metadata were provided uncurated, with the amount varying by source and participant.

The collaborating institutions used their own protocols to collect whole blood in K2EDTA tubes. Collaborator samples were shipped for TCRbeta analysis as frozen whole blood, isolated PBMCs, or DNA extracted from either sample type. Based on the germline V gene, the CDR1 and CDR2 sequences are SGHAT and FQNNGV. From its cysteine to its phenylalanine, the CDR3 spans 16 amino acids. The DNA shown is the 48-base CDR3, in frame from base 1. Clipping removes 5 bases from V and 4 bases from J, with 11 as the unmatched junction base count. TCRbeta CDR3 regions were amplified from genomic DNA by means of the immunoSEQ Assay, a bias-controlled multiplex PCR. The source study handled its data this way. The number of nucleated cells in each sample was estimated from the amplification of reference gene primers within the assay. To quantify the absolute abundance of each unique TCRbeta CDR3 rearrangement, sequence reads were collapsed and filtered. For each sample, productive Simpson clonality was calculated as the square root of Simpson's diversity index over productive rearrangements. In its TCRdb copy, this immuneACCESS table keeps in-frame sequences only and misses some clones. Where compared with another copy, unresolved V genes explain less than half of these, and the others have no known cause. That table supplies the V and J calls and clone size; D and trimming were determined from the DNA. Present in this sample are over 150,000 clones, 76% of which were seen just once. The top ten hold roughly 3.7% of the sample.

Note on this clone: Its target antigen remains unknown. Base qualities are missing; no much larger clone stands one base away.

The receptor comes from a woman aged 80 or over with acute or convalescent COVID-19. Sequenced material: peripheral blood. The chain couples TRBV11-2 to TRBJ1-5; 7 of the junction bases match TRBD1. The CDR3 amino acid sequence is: CASSHFQGGPNQPQHF. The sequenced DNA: TGTGCCAGCAGCCATTTCCAAGGGGGCCCAAATCAGCCCCAGCATTTT. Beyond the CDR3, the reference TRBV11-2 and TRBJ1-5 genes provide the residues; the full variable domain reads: EAGVAQSPRYKIIEKRQSVAFWCNPISGHATLYWYQQILGQGPKLLIQFQNNGVVDDSQLPKDRFSAERLKGVDSTLKIQPAKLEDSAVYLCASSHFQGGPNQPQHFGDGTRLSIL.